The next 32 T cell receptor beta chains were all read from a single sample in a study of technical replicates of blood from several donors (dated 2017 in TCRdb). Receptors were amplified or captured by the immunoSEQ multiplex PCR assay. TCRdb re-hosts the immuneACCESS table, in-frame sequences only. Its copies lack some clones; in the studies checked, an unresolved V gene accounts for under half of them, and the cause for the rest is not known. For this sample the table gives 55,000 to 80,000 clones, of which 89% were detected only once. Jointly, the top ten make up around 4.8% of the sample. The sequenced sample was PBMCs. The receptors stem from a human donor in good health. Some clones in this sample may be carry-over from other donors' samples.

In DNA, the CDR3 is TGTGCCAGCAGCTATGGGACAGGGGGAGGCGAGCAGTACTTC. This gives the protein CASSYGTGGGEQYF. V is TRBV5-6 and J is TRBJ2-7, with 11 bases aligning to TRBD1. The CDR3 runs to 14 residues. The V gene end was trimmed by 3 bases and the J gene end by 6 bases; junction bases not matched to a gene: 5. In germline, CDR1 is SGHDT, CDR2 YYEEEE.

The chain has TRBV30 and TRBJ2-5; 8 nucleotides line up with TRBD1. The CDR3 loop spans 14 amino acids. Germline CDR1 and CDR2: GTSNPN and SVGIG (reference sequence). The V segment lost 3 bases and the J segment 4 bases; nucleotides outside the gene matches: 7. In DNA form, the CDR3 reads TGTGCCTGGAGCCGCCCGGACAGGGCAGAGACCCAGTACTTC. Residues: CAWSRPDRAETQYF. Full variable domain (remainder filled in from reference TRBV30 and TRBJ2-5): SQTIHQWPATLVQPVGSPLSLECTVEGTSNPNLYWYRQAAGRGLQLLFYSVGIGQISSEVPQNLSASRPQDRQFILSSKKLLLSDSGFYLCAWSRPDRAETQYFGPGTRLLVL.

V and J are TRBV5-4 and TRBJ1-3; D gene unclear. The CDR3 covers 18 residues. V gave up 1 base and J gave up 0 bases, with 17 bases separating them. The germline V gene encodes CDR1 SGHNT and CDR2 YYREEE (reference sequence). The CDR3 bases are TGTGCCAGCAGCTTGAGATCTGGCAGGCCGAGCTCTGGAAACACCATATATTTT. Its translation: CASSLRSGRPSSGNTIYF.

V gene TRBV18 combines with J gene TRBJ1-2, with 7 bases fitting TRBD1. CDR3 length equals 16 residues. J was trimmed by 1 base and V by 4 bases; bases with no gene match: 9. CDR1 is KGHSH and CDR2 is LQKENI in the germline V gene. Written as DNA, the CDR3 is TGTGCCAGCTCACGTAATCGGGGACAGAATAACTATGGCTACACCTTC. Translating gives CASSRNRGQNNYGYTF.

V is TRBV10-1 and J is TRBJ2-7; 9 nucleotides match TRBD1. The CDR3 extends over 16 amino acids. Germline V CDR1 and CDR2: WNHNN, SYGVQD (reference sequence). Trimming removed 0 bases from V and 3 bases from J; junction bases left unmatched: 6. The CDR3 DNA reads as TGCGCCAGCAGTGAGTCGTGGGGGACAGGGCACTACGAGCAGTACTTC. The encoded protein is CASSESWGTGHYEQYF.

This chain joins TRBV5-1 and TRBJ1-2, with TRBD1 identical over 7 bases. V was clipped by 6 bases and J by 5 bases; unmatched bases: 10. Germline values: CDR1 SGHRS, CDR2 YFSETQ. CDR3 length: 14 amino acids. The CDR3 here is CASMTGTRDYGYTF. In DNA form, the CDR3 reads TGCGCCAGCATGACAGGGACAAGAGATTATGGCTACACCTTC.

The rearrangement links TRBV5-1 to TRBJ1-2; 11 bases align to TRBD1. The CDR3 extends over 18 amino acids. V lost 2 bases, J lost 2 bases, and 11 bases stayed unmatched. Per the germline V gene, CDR1 is SGHRS and CDR2 is YFSETQ. In nucleotides, the CDR3 is TGCGCCAGCAGCTTCCAAGGACAGGGGGCTGTTAGGAACTATGGCTACACCTTC. Its protein product is CASSFQGQGAVRNYGYTF.

This clone came up once. The chain carries TRBV5-4 and TRBJ1-1; possible D gene TRBD1, 5 bases. Germline values: CDR1 SGHNT, CDR2 YYREEE (reference sequence). The CDR3 has 14 residues. The V end lost 6 bases, the J end lost 3 bases, and 15 bases lay between the germline ends. The DNA for the CDR3 is TGTGCCAGCACCCAAGCAGCCAGGGACACTGAAGCTTTCTTT. Its translation: CASTQAARDTEAFF. Supplemented by reference TRBV5-4 and TRBJ1-1, the full variable domain reads ETGVTQSPTHLIKTRGQQVTLRCSSQSGHNTVSWYQQALGQGPQFIFQYYREEENGRGNFPPRFSGLQFPNYSSELNVNALELDDSALYLCASTQAARDTEAFFGQGTRLTVV.

The rearrangement joins TRBV9 to TRBJ2-1; no firm D call. Germline CDR1 reads SGDLS; CDR2 reads YYNGEE. The CDR3 has 16 residues. Trimming left V 3 bases short and J 5 bases short, with 18 bases between. In DNA, the CDR3 is TGTGCCAGCAGCGCCCGATCGGATGGGCTCCACAATGAGCAGTTCTTC. It yields the protein CASSARSDGLHNEQFF.

This clone was seen only once. The chain joins TRBV13 to TRBJ1-1; D remains unclear. Between the trimmed V and J ends, which lost 6 bases and 0 bases, there was a span of 14 bases. CDR1 is PRHDT, CDR2 FYEKMQ, per germline (reference sequence). The CDR3 consists of 15 residues. CDR3 DNA sequence: TGTGCCAGCAGTCTAGGCCACCACATGAACACTGAAGCTTTCTTT. Amino acid sequence: CASSLGHHMNTEAFF.

V is TRBV18 and J is TRBJ2-3, with 7 bases lining up with TRBD2. The CDR3 is made up of 14 amino acids. CDR1 KGHSH and CDR2 LQKENI come from the germline V gene. Trimming cost V 3 bases and J 0 bases; bases outside gene matches: 0. CDR3 amino acids: CASSPSGSTDTQYF. CDR3 bases: TGTGCCAGCTCACCTAGCGGGAGCACAGATACGCAGTATTTT.

J is TRBJ2-1 and V is TRBV5-1, with 7 bases fitting TRBD2. Germline-derived CDR1 and CDR2 are SGHRS and YFSETQ. With 3 bases clipped from V and 1 base from J, the junction kept 4 bases outside the gene matches. The length of the CDR3 is 15 residues. The CDR3 nucleotides are TGCGCCAGCAGCTACTTGGGACTATCCTACAATGAGCAGTTCTTC. This encodes CASSYLGLSYNEQFF. The variable domain in full, completed from reference TRBV5-1 and TRBJ2-1, reads KAGVTQTPRYLIKTRGQQVTLSCSPISGHRSVSWYQQTPGQGLQFLFEYFSETQRNKGNFPGRFSGRQFSNSRSEMNVSTLELGDSALYLCASSYLGLSYNEQFFGPGTRLTVL.

The V and J genes are TRBV4-1 and TRBJ2-1, with 10 nucleotides matching TRBD2. There are 16 residues in the CDR3. Germline V CDR1 and CDR2: MGHRA, YSYEKL. Trimming took 3 bases from V and 3 from J; bases not matched to a gene: 5. In nucleotides, the CDR3 is TGCGCCAGCAGCCATCCGGGACTAGCGCGCTACAATGAGCAGTTCTTC. Translating gives CASSHPGLARYNEQFF.

The CDR3 DNA reads TGTGCCAGCAGCTATAGGGACAGGGCAAATTCACCCCTCCACTTT. This encodes CASSYRDRANSPLHF. This chain connects TRBV7-9 to TRBJ1-6; 9 nucleotides align to TRBD1. J gave up 7 bases and V 4 bases, and 5 bases lay outside the gene matches. This CDR3 is 15 amino acids long. Per germline, CDR1 SEHNR and CDR2 FQNEAQ (reference sequence). The full variable domain, its missing parts supplied by reference TRBV7-9 and TRBJ1-6, is DTGVSQNPRHKITKRGQNVTFRCDPISEHNRLYWYRQTLGQGPEFLTYFQNEAQLEKSRLLSDRFSAERPKGSFSTLEIQRTEQGDSAMYLCASSYRDRANSPLHFGNGTRLTVT.

This sequence joins TRBV7-2 and TRBJ2-2; D gene ambiguous. The V end lost 4 bases, the J end lost 6 bases, and 12 bases lay between the germline ends. CDR1 is SGHTA and CDR2 is FQGNSA in the germline V gene. The CDR3 has 14 amino acids. The CDR3 protein is CASSSYSLAGELFF. DNA of the CDR3: TGTGCCAGCAGCTCCTATTCTTTGGCCGGGGAGCTGTTTTTT.

The V and J genes are TRBV5-1 and TRBJ1-2; a possible D gene is TRBD1 (5 bases). Germline-derived CDR1 and CDR2 are SGHRS and YFSETQ. Trimming took 0 bases from V and 7 from J, leaving 16 bases between them. The CDR3 contains 15 residues. CDR3 sequence reads: CASSLGQTDLSGYTF. The CDR3 nucleotides read TGCGCCAGCAGCTTGGGACAGACCGATTTGAGTGGCTACACCTTC.

This clone showed up just a few times. This chain uses TRBV6-1 with TRBJ1-1; D remains ambiguous. The V gene lost 7 bases and the J gene lost 2 bases, with 5 bases spanning the gap. Germline CDR1 is MNHNS and CDR2 is SASEGT. The CDR3 has 11 amino acids. In DNA, the CDR3 is TGTGCCAGCATTTATAACACTGAAGCTTTCTTT. It specifies CASIYNTEAFF.

This chain connects TRBV6-5 to TRBJ2-1, with 13 positions matching TRBD2. There are 15 residues in the CDR3. Germline V CDR1 and CDR2: MNHEY, SVGAGI. V shed 7 bases, J shed 10 bases, and the junction held 10 bases outside the gene matches. The chain's CDR3 is CASTLTSGGAREQFF. In DNA, the CDR3 is TGTGCCAGCACCCTTACTAGCGGGGGGGCTAGAGAGCAGTTCTTC.

The rearrangement links TRBV4-3 to TRBJ2-7, with 7 nucleotides matching TRBD1. J lost 3 bases, V lost 1 base, and 6 bases had no gene match. Germline CDR1 and CDR2: LGHNA and YSLEER. CDR3 length: 15 amino acids. CDR3 DNA: TGCGCCAGCAGCCAAGGGATAGACAGGGTCTACGAGCAGTACTTC. It codes for CASSQGIDRVYEQYF.

V usage is TRBV11-3 and J usage is TRBJ2-2; D is perhaps TRBD1 (5 bases). Trimming cost V 6 bases and J 6 bases, with 8 bases left between them. Germline-derived CDR1 and CDR2 are SGHNT and YENEEA. This CDR3 contains 12 residues. CDR3 bases: TGTGCCAGCAGAGCAGGGTCCGGGGAGCTGTTTTTT. Amino acids: CASRAGSGELFF.

The chain uses TRBV15 and TRBJ2-1; weak D call: TRBD2 (7 bases). The V gene's germline CDR1 is LNHNV and CDR2 YYDKDF (reference sequence). V lost 1 base and J lost 7, with 17 bases in between. This CDR3 has 16 amino acids. The CDR3 sequence is CATSRVGLEGGNEQFF. CDR3 coding DNA: TGTGCCACCAGCAGAGTTGGACTAGAGGGGGGAAATGAGCAGTTCTTC.

V and J are TRBV5-4 and TRBJ2-7, with 10 bases lining up with TRBD2. The length of the CDR3 is 15 residues. CDR1 is SGHNT, CDR2 YYREEE, per germline (reference sequence). J was trimmed by 0 bases and V by 4 bases; bases with no gene match: 4. Here the CDR3 reads CASSKLAGFSYEQYF. The CDR3 coding sequence is TGTGCCAGCAGCAAACTAGCGGGATTCTCCTACGAGCAGTACTTC. The variable domain in full, with the rest retrieved from reference TRBV5-4 and TRBJ2-7, is ETGVTQSPTHLIKTRGQQVTLRCSSQSGHNTVSWYQQALGQGPQFIFQYYREEENGRGNFPPRFSGLQFPNYSSELNVNALELDDSALYLCASSKLAGFSYEQYFGPGTRLTVT.

The V and J genes are TRBV18 and TRBJ2-2, with 8 positions matching TRBD1. The CDR3 loop spans 14 amino acids. Germline CDR1 KGHSH, CDR2 LQKENI. V lost 5 bases to trimming and J lost 3 bases; unmatched junction nucleotides: 2. CDR3 in DNA: TGTGCCAGCTCAGCGGGACAGGACACCGGGGAGCTGTTTTTT. Its translation: CASSAGQDTGELFF.

V usage is TRBV25-1 and J usage is TRBJ2-3, with D unclear. CDR3 size: 18 residues. Looked up from germline, CDR1 is MGHDK and CDR2 is SYGVNS. Between the trimmed V and J ends, which lost 3 bases and 6 bases, there was a span of 25 bases. CDR3 in DNA: TGTGCCAGCAGTGAGCCTCTGGTGCCCTCCTCCACGGAGGATACGCAGTATTTT. Its protein product is CASSEPLVPSSTEDTQYF. The full variable domain, with the rest looked up from reference TRBV25-1 and TRBJ2-3, is EADIYQTPRYLVIGTGKKITLECSQTMGHDKMYWYQQDPGMELHLIHYSYGVNSTEKGDLSSESTVSRIRTEHFPLTLESARPSHTSQYLCASSEPLVPSSTEDTQYFGPGTRLTVL.

This chain joins TRBV5-6 and TRBJ2-7, with D hard to call. The CDR3 spans 14 residues. Per the germline V gene, CDR1 is SGHDT and CDR2 is YYEEEE. Trimming took 0 bases from V and 2 from J, leaving 9 bases between them. The CDR3 reads CASSLVSRPYEQYF. The CDR3 coding sequence is TGTGCCAGCAGCTTGGTTTCGAGGCCCTACGAGCAGTACTTC. The complete variable domain, with remaining parts taken from reference TRBV5-6 and TRBJ2-7, reads DAGVTQSPTHLIKTRGQQVTLRCSPKSGHDTVSWYQQALGQGPQFIFQYYEEEERQRGNFPDRFSGHQFPNYSSELNVNALLLGDSALYLCASSLVSRPYEQYFGPGTRLTVT.

The chain couples TRBV12-5 to TRBJ1-2, with TRBD1 as a possible D gene (6 bases). Trimming pared 1 base from V and 3 bases from J, leaving 15 bases between. Per germline, CDR1 LGHNT and CDR2 FRNRAP. The CDR3 length is 16 residues. Here the CDR3 reads CASGLARQAFYYGYTF. Written as DNA, the CDR3 is TGTGCTAGTGGTTTGGCTCGACAGGCCTTCTACTATGGCTACACCTTC.

This chain uses TRBV5-1 with TRBJ2-1, with 8 bases fitting TRBD2. The CDR3 has 15 amino acids. Trimming removed 3 bases from V and 9 bases from J; junction bases left unmatched: 11. The germline CDR1 and CDR2 sequences are SGHRS and YFSETQ. The CDR3 bases are TGCGCCAGCAGCTCGGACGGACTAGCTTCTCGTGAGCAGTTCTTC. This translates into CASSSDGLASREQFF.

This chain joins TRBV29-1 and TRBJ2-5; D not resolved. Germline V CDR1 and CDR2: SQVTM, ANQGSEA. The CDR3 extends over 13 amino acids. Trimming took 4 bases from V and 5 from J, leaving 14 bases between them. Here the CDR3 DNA reads TGCAGCGTTGGAGCGCCTTTTGCGGAGACCCAGTACTTC. Translation: CSVGAPFAETQYF.

J is TRBJ1-2 and V is TRBV6-5, with TRBD1 matching 7 bases. V gave up 6 bases and J gave up 8 bases; unmatched junction bases: 9. The germline CDR1 and CDR2 sequences are MNHEY and SVGAGI. This CDR3 has 13 residues. The CDR3 DNA sequence: TGTGCCAGCAGAACTACAGGGGCTCGCGGCTACACCTTC. Amino acids: CASRTTGARGYTF.

This chain joins TRBV4-2 and TRBJ2-4; 10 bases agree with TRBD2. Looked up from germline, CDR1 is LGHNA and CDR2 is YNFKEQ. The CDR3 sequence is 15 residues long. V was clipped by 4 bases and J by 9 bases; unmatched bases: 9. The CDR3 DNA reads as TGTGCCAGCAGCCCGCCAGCGGGGGGGCCGAGCATTCAGTACTTC. This gives the protein CASSPPAGGPSIQYF.

The CDR3 loop is CASRGGSKFSGNTIYF. Written as DNA, the CDR3 is TGTGCCAGCAGAGGGGGAAGTAAATTCTCTGGAAACACCATATATTTT. The rearrangement uses TRBV6-4 and TRBJ1-3; D is perhaps TRBD1 (6 bases). V lost 6 bases and J lost 0, with 15 bases in between. Germline CDR1 and CDR2: MRHNA and SNTAGT. The CDR3 spans 16 residues.

As concerns this clone: This same CDR3 is encoded by further DNA sequences in the sample. The chain carries TRBV5-6 and TRBJ1-1; D is unresolved. The V end lost 5 bases, the J end lost 4 bases, and 9 bases lay between the germline ends. The germline gives CDR1 SGHDT, CDR2 YYEEEE. This CDR3 has 12 residues. The CDR3 nucleotides read TGTGCCAGCAGTCAGACAAGCACTGAAGCTTTCTTT. This encodes CASSQTSTEAFF.